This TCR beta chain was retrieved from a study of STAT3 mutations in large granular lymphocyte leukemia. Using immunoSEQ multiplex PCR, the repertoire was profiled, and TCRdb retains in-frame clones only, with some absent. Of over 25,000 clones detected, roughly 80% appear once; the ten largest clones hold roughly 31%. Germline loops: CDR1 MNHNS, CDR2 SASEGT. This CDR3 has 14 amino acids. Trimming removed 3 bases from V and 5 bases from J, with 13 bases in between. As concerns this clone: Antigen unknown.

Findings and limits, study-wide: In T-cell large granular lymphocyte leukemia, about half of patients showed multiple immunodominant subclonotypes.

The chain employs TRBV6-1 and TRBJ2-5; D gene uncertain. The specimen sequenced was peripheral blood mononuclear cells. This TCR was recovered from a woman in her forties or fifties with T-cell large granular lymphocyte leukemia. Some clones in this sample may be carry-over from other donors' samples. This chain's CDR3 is CASSDFVKAETQYF. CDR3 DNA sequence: TGTGCCAGCAGTGATTTCGTTAAGGCCGAGACCCAGTACTTC.